Listed here are 8 T cell receptor beta chains from one sample, sequenced in a study of blood T cells in healthy people across ages. PCR was performed a second time for roughly 7 to 12 cycles using a sample-barcoded 5' primer and a J-beta primer mix. Via MiXCR, TCRdb re-called the 5' RACE reads, giving one row per CDR3 protein. The sample records 1.5 million to 2 million distinct CDR3 sequences, around 50% being singletons. What was sequenced was blood. These receptors all stem from a woman in her forties in good health.

The chain joins TRBV28 to TRBJ2-7; the D is unclear. Trimming stripped 6 bases from V and 5 bases from J, with 17 bases between. Looked up from germline, CDR1 is MDHEN and CDR2 is SYDVKM. This CDR3 contains 14 residues. The CDR3 bases are TGTGCCAGCAGGTTGGTGATGAAGGTTGACGAGCAGTACTTC. Amino acid sequence: CASRLVMKVDEQYF.

A word on this clonotype: A read error may explain this, as a much larger clone is one base away. The J gene is TRBJ2-1, the V gene TRBV7-2; TRBD2 aligns across 7 bases. The J call is doubtful: the DNA matches TRBJ2-7 better. There are 15 residues in the CDR3. Germline assignment: CDR1 SGHTA and CDR2 FQGNSA. The DNA for the CDR3 is TGTGCCAGCAGCCCTGAGACTAGCTCCTACAATGAGCAGTACTTC. Protein product: CASSPETSSYNEQYF.

This chain joins TRBV20-1 and TRBJ2-4, with TRBD2 as a possible D gene (6 bases). Trimming removed 6 bases at V and 13 bases at J, with 25 bases between. The germline gives CDR1 DFQATT, CDR2 SNEGSKA (reference sequence). CDR3 length equals 14 residues. The CDR3 region has the DNA TGCAGTGCCCCACGGGGGAGTTCTTACAATGAGCAGTACTTC. Its translation is CSAPRGSSYNEQYF.

The chain's CDR3 is CASSQVGFEQFF. The DNA of the CDR3 is TGCGCCAGCAGCCAAGTTGGTTTTGAGCAGTTCTTC. This chain links TRBV4-1 with TRBJ2-1, with no clear D. Per germline, CDR1 MGHRA and CDR2 YSYEKL. V was trimmed by 1 base and J by 9 bases, leaving 7 bases between them. There are 12 residues in the CDR3.

The chain links TRBV12-3 or TRBV12-4 to TRBJ1-1; 8 positions agree with TRBD1. This CDR3 region has 11 residues. The V segment lost 7 bases and the J segment 11 bases; nucleotides outside the gene matches: 6. The CDR3 here is CASTRQGRAFF. For the CDR3, the DNA is TGTGCCAGCACTCGACAGGGGAGGGCTTTCTTT.

The chain carries TRBV7-2 and TRBJ2-5; D unclear. The CDR3 has 14 amino acids. Germline loops: CDR1 SGHTA, CDR2 FQGNSA. The V end was cut by 5 bases, the J end by 0 bases, with 10 bases between. CDR3 DNA sequence: TGTGCCAGCAGCCCCTTCGGGTACCAAGAGACCCAGTACTTC. Encoded protein: CASSPFGYQETQYF.

The V and J genes are TRBV12-3 or TRBV12-4 and TRBJ2-3; TRBD2 agrees at 7 bases. The CDR3 contains 14 residues. V was clipped by 9 bases and J by 3 bases; unmatched bases: 9. The DNA of the CDR3 is TGTGCCAGTAGACGGGGGGTCCAAACAGATACGCAGTATTTT. Amino acids: CASRRGVQTDTQYF.

The V call is TRBV29-1, the J call TRBJ2-2; TRBD1 matches at 7 bases. V lost 6 bases to trimming and J lost 5 bases; unmatched junction nucleotides: 3. CDR1 and CDR2 (germline): SQVTM, ANQGSEA. This CDR3 spans 12 amino acids. This CDR3 reads CSVGQVTGELFF. As DNA, the CDR3 is TGCAGCGTCGGACAGGTGACCGGGGAGCTGTTTTTT.